The 21 T cell receptor beta chains below all came from one sample that was sequenced in a study of OX40 agonist ivuxolimab in advanced cancers. Repertoires were generated with immunoSEQ multiplex PCR, while TCRdb's copy carries only in-frame clones and drops some. The data contain about 9,500 clones, roughly 64% of them singletons. This sample comprised CD4+ or CD8+ T cells sorted from blood, obtained in a trial of the OX40 agonist ivuxolimab. These TCRs come from an adult with an advanced solid tumor such as melanoma, head and neck, liver or kidney cancer.

By its share, this clone is medium-sized. The J gene is TRBJ1-5, the V gene TRBV19; 9 bases align to TRBD1. The J segment lost 5 bases and the V segment lost 5 bases, leaving 4 bases of the junction unmatched. The CDR3 runs to 14 residues. CDR1 is LNHDA and CDR2 is SQIVND in the germline V gene (reference sequence). CDR3 DNA: TGTGCCAGTAGTGTCTGGACAGGGGATCAGCCCCAGCATTTT. Protein product: CASSVWTGDQPQHF.

The chain links TRBV6-5 to TRBJ1-1, with 7 bases lining up with TRBD1. With V trimmed by 8 bases and J by 5 bases, 8 bases remained unmatched. Germline V CDR1 and CDR2: MNHEY, SVGAGI. This CDR3 contains 13 residues. CDR3 DNA sequence: TGTGCCAGCCAGACAGGGATCAAGACTGAAGCTTTCTTT. This gives the protein CASQTGIKTEAFF.

DNA of the CDR3: TGTGCCAGCAGCAGGGGTCTCGAGCAGTACTTC. This translates into CASSRGLEQYF. V and J are TRBV6-1 and TRBJ2-7, with a weak D call TRBD1 (6 bases). V gave up 6 bases and J gave up 6 bases, with 9 bases separating them. CDR3 length: 11 amino acids. Germline V CDR1 and CDR2: MNHNS, SASEGT.

V is TRBV7-9 and J is TRBJ1-2; tentatively, D is TRBD1 (5 bases). Germline V gives CDR1 SEHNR, CDR2 FQNEAQ (reference sequence). Between the trimmed V and J ends, which lost 4 bases and 2 bases, there was a span of 14 bases. The CDR3 is 15 residues long. CDR3 sequence (DNA): TGTGCCAGCAGCTCGTCCCGAACAGGCAACTATGGCTACACCTTC. Translated, it gives CASSSSRTGNYGYTF.

The J gene is TRBJ1-2, the V gene TRBV6-5, with D tentatively TRBD1 (6 bases). V gave up 0 bases and J gave up 4 bases, with 9 bases separating them. CDR1 and CDR2 (germline): MNHEY, SVGAGI. This CDR3 region has 14 residues. The chain's CDR3 is CASSYSSTGYGYTF. DNA for the CDR3: TGTGCCAGCAGTTACTCATCGACAGGCTATGGCTACACCTTC.

This clone was recorded a few times. This chain's CDR3 is CASSLDGGGAGFTHNSPLHF. In nucleotides, the CDR3 is TGTGCCAGCAGCTTAGATGGGGGCGGCGCAGGATTTACGCACAATTCACCCCTCCACTTT. The genes are TRBV11-2 and TRBJ1-6; maybe TRBD1 (6 bases). V was trimmed by 0 bases and J by 7 bases, leaving 25 bases between them. Germline V gene lookup returns CDR1 SGHAT and CDR2 FQNNGV. There are 20 residues in the CDR3.

This clone came up a few times. The chain couples TRBV6-4 to TRBJ2-3; D is unresolved. Germline V gene lookup returns CDR1 MRHNA and CDR2 SNTAGT. The V end was cut by 2 bases, the J end by 1 base, with 4 bases between. This CDR3 has 13 residues. The CDR3 reads CASSDGGTDTQYF. CDR3 nucleotide sequence: TGTGCCAGCAGTGACGGGGGCACAGATACGCAGTATTTT.

The chain couples TRBV19 to TRBJ2-1; D uncertain. Trimming pared 3 bases from V and 3 bases from J, leaving 12 bases between. Germline V gene sequence: CDR1 LNHDA, CDR2 SQIVND (reference sequence). The CDR3 runs to 15 residues. The CDR3 nucleotides are TGTGCCAGTAGTATCGCAGCGCAATTCTACAATGAGCAGTTCTTC. It is translated as CASSIAAQFYNEQFF. The entire variable domain, with the rest obtained from reference TRBV19 and TRBJ2-1, is as follows: DGGITQSPKYLFRKEGQNVTLSCEQNLNHDAMYWYRQDPGQGLRLIYYSQIVNDFQKGDIAEGYSVSREKKESFPLTVTSAQKNPTAFYLCASSIAAQFYNEQFFGPGTRLTVL.

This chain uses TRBV11-2 with TRBJ1-5; the D gene is possibly TRBD1 (6 bases). CDR3 length: 13 amino acids. Trimming cost V 5 bases and J 2 bases, with 7 bases left between them. The germline CDR1 and CDR2 sequences are SGHAT and FQNNGV. In DNA, the CDR3 is TGTGCCAGCAGCCCAGGGGGCAATCAGCCCCAGCATTTT. This gives the protein CASSPGGNQPQHF.

V usage is TRBV28 and J usage is TRBJ1-1, with D unresolved. Germline assignment: CDR1 MDHEN and CDR2 SYDVKM. Trimming removed 5 bases from V and 4 bases from J, with 14 bases in between. This CDR3 region has 14 residues. CDR3 coding DNA: TGTGCCAGCAGTCCATGGACCCGGCGCACTGAAGCTTTCTTT. It specifies CASSPWTRRTEAFF. The complete variable domain, with remaining parts taken from reference TRBV28 and TRBJ1-1, reads DVKVTQSSRYLVKRTGEKVFLECVQDMDHENMFWYRQDPGLGLRLIYFSYDVKMKEKGDIPEGYSVSREKKERFSLILESASTNQTSMYLCASSPWTRRTEAFFGQGTRLTVV.

This clone rates as medium-sized. Here the CDR3 reads CASSFLSGGADTQYF. CDR3 DNA: TGTGCCAGCAGCTTCCTTTCAGGGGGCGCAGATACGCAGTATTTT. The rearrangement joins TRBV7-6 to TRBJ2-3; 8 nucleotides line up with TRBD1. Germline V gene data show CDR1 as SGHVS and CDR2 as FNYEAQ. This CDR3 spans 15 amino acids. V dropped 3 bases and J dropped 4; count of bases not matched to a gene: 6.

The chain joins TRBV5-1 to TRBJ2-5, with D possibly TRBD2 on 6 matching bases. The germline gives CDR1 SGHRS, CDR2 YFSETQ. This CDR3 spans 14 amino acids. V was pared by 2 bases and J by 2 bases, with 10 bases between. CDR3 sequence (DNA): TGCGCCAGCAGCTTCAACGGGGGTCAAGAGACCCAGTACTTC. Its translation: CASSFNGGQETQYF.

The rearrangement links TRBV2 to TRBJ2-5, with D unresolved. V lost 3 bases, J lost 0 bases, and 5 bases lay in between. Germline V CDR1 and CDR2: SNHLY, FYNNEI. The CDR3 is 13 residues long. CDR3 loop: CASSDTYQETQYF. The CDR3 DNA is TGTGCCAGCAGTGACACGTACCAAGAGACCCAGTACTTC. The variable domain in full, completed from reference TRBV2 and TRBJ2-5, reads EPEVTQTPSHQVTQMGQEVILRCVPISNHLYFYWYRQILGQKVEFLVSFYNNEISEKSEIFDDQFSVERPDGSNFTLKIRSTKLEDSAMYFCASSDTYQETQYFGPGTRLLVL.

The CDR3 protein is CASSLTAGGGTEAFF. As DNA, the CDR3 is TGTGCCAGCAGCCTCACCGCAGGGGGAGGCACTGAAGCTTTCTTT. The V gene is TRBV9, the J gene TRBJ1-1; 7 positions agree with TRBD1. The CDR3 totals 15 residues. Germline V CDR1 and CDR2: SGDLS, YYNGEE. Trimming at V came to 4 bases and at J to 4 bases, leaving 10 bases not matched to a gene.

The CDR3 DNA reads TGTGCCAGTAGTAAAGGGGGGAACAACAATGAGCAGTTCTTC. Residues: CASSKGGNNNEQFF. J is TRBJ2-1 and V is TRBV19; either TRBD1 or TRBD2 may fit D (6 bases each). Germline V gene data show CDR1 as LNHDA and CDR2 as SQIVND (reference sequence). The CDR3 is made up of 14 amino acids. Trimming pared 4 bases from V and 5 bases from J, leaving 12 bases between.

V and J are TRBV5-4 and TRBJ1-6, with D unclear. The V end was cut by 2 bases, the J end by 7 bases, with 4 bases between. Germline V lookup: CDR1 SGHNT, CDR2 YYREEE (reference sequence). The CDR3 length is 12 residues. This CDR3 is CASSLGNSPLHF. For the CDR3, the DNA is TGTGCCAGCAGCTTAGGAAATTCACCCCTCCACTTT.

This clone is medium-sized. The rearrangement uses TRBV2 and TRBJ1-2; D gene ambiguous. With 10 bases removed from V and 3 bases from J, the gap between germline ends came to 24 bases. Germline CDR1 and CDR2: SNHLY and FYNNEI. The length of the CDR3 is 16 residues. This CDR3 reads CATLDLKGTEYYGYTF. CDR3 nucleotide sequence: TGTGCCACCCTGGACCTTAAGGGAACCGAATACTATGGCTACACCTTC.

This clone was found a few times. The chain is built from TRBV2 and TRBJ2-1; the D is unclear. This CDR3 is built from 13 residues. With 7 bases removed from V and 7 bases from J, the gap between germline ends came to 14 bases. Germline V gives CDR1 SNHLY, CDR2 FYNNEI. This chain's CDR3 is CASIQLDPNEQFF. CDR3 DNA sequence: TGTGCCAGCATACAGCTAGACCCAAATGAGCAGTTCTTC.

CDR3 in DNA: TGCGCCAGCAGCCACTGGAGGCAAGGGGGTACCGGGGAGCTGTTTTTT. Protein product: CASSHWRQGGTGELFF. The chain is built from TRBV4-3 and TRBJ2-2; a possible D gene is TRBD1 (6 bases). V lost 3 bases to trimming and J lost 5 bases, with 16 bases between them. Germline loops: CDR1 LGHNA, CDR2 YSLEER. The CDR3 has 16 residues.

The chain carries TRBV30 and TRBJ2-3; 9 nucleotides agree with TRBD2. Germline V gene lookup returns CDR1 GTSNPN and CDR2 SVGIG (reference sequence). This CDR3 contains 18 residues. The ends lost 0 bases at V and 1 base at J; junction bases unmatched: 11. CDR3 amino acids: CAWSVRIAGDYRTDTQYF. The CDR3 coding sequence is TGTGCCTGGAGTGTTAGGATAGCGGGAGATTATCGCACAGATACGCAGTATTTT.

Remarks on this clone: At the DNA level, this CDR3 is encoded by other sequences in the same sample as well. The J gene is TRBJ2-5, the V gene TRBV9, with TRBD2 matching 9 bases. V gave up 4 bases and J gave up 2 bases; unmatched junction bases: 3. CDR3 length equals 14 residues. Germline V gene sequence: CDR1 SGDLS, CDR2 YYNGEE. The CDR3 DNA is TGTGCCAGCAGCACGACTAGCGGTCAAGAGACCCAGTACTTC. Amino acids: CASSTTSGQETQYF.